This record covers a single T cell receptor (beta chain). This clone's antigen is unknown. Base qualities are not at hand, and no much larger clone is one base apart. The immunoSEQ Assay, a bias-controlled multiplex PCR, was used to amplify TCRbeta CDR3 regions from genomic DNA. In the authors' own workflow: The number of nucleated cells in each sample was estimated by amplification of reference gene primers within the assay. To quantify the absolute abundance of each unique TCRbeta CDR3 rearrangement, sequence reads were collapsed and filtered. For each sample, productive Simpson clonality was calculated as the square root of Simpson's diversity index across productive rearrangements. TCRdb took this table from immuneACCESS and kept in-frame rearrangements with V and J called. Such tables lack part of the clones; where checked against another copy, unresolved V genes explain under half of the gap, and the rest is unexplained. V and J calls and clone size are as listed in that table; D and trimming were resolved from the DNA. The sample table lists a few hundred thousand clones, approximately 85% of them with a count of one. Approximately 13% of the sample is held by the ten biggest clonotypes.

The collaborating institutions used their own protocols to collect whole blood in K2EDTA tubes. Collaborator samples were shipped for TCRbeta analysis as frozen whole blood, isolated PBMCs, or DNA extracted from either sample type. CDR1 SGHRS and CDR2 YFSETQ were looked up in the germline V gene. V is clipped by 6 bases and J by 8 bases, and the sequence between their germline boundaries is 17 bases long. The CDR3 goes from the cysteine to the phenylalanine over 14 residues. Only the CDR3 portion is preserved as DNA: 42 bases, with reading frame beginning at the first base. This sample is drawn from a study of blood T cell repertoires in COVID-19 (dated by TCRdb to between 2020 and 2021). At the level of the whole study: The collaborator samples originated in the United States, Italy and Spain and spanned the acute and convalescent phases of COVID-19. The material from the prospective study consisted of cDNA or gDNA derived from T cells, B-cell-depleted T cells, or PBMCs. The dataset comprised deeply sampled blood TCRbeta repertoires from subjects exposed to, actively infected with, or recovered from COVID-19. The repertoires were released in a freely available public database meant as a resource for research on the immune response to SARS-CoV-2. Samples were obtained from the ongoing ImmuneRACE study (first 160 participants) and from 1,254 subjects provided by 6 global collaborators. The sample metadata nearly always contained a de-identified subject ID, COVID-19 status, age in years and sex. Where available, HLA class I and class II types were taken from metadata supplied by the sample provider and were not determined by assay-based typing.

Here is what the overall study found, with its caveats: The quantity of clinical and demographic metadata differed by source and by participant and was supplied without curation.

The sequence came from a man older than 75 with acute or convalescent COVID-19. The sequence is built from TRBV5-1 and TRBJ1-4, and TRBD1 may be the D gene, going by 6 matching bases. Sequencing input: peripheral blood. The CDR3 protein is CASKGGLGREKLFF. The DNA is TGCGCCAGCAAGGGGGGGCTAGGGCGAGAAAAACTGTTTTTT.